One T cell receptor beta chain is described in this entry. Its antigen is still unknown. The same CDR3 can be traced to other DNA sequences in this sample. The sample comes from a study of shared clonotypes between healthy human individuals. Study-level points and caveats: Blood alone was sampled, and tissue repertoires likely differ.

For every subset, genomic DNA was evenly distributed across several immunoSEQ plates. Measured with immunoSEQ multiplex PCR; TCRdb has only the in-frame clones, and not every one. The data hold nearly 2 million clones, with about 95% observed a single time. Trimming pared 3 bases from V and 5 bases from J, leaving 5 bases between. The germline V gene has CDR1 SGDLS and CDR2 YYNGEE. This CDR3 spans 11 amino acids. Naive CD8 cells lacked CD45RO, underwent positive selection for CCR7 and left out terminally differentiated effector memory CD45RA+ cells. This receptor was obtained from a man aged 18 to 30 in good health. The sequenced material came from naive CD8+ T cells sorted from blood. V is TRBV9 and J is TRBJ1-2; no definite D call. CDR3 amino acids: CASSGHYGYTF. The CDR3, as DNA: TGTGCCAGCAGCGGACATTATGGCTACACCTTC. The complete variable domain, with remaining parts taken from reference TRBV9 and TRBJ1-2, reads DSGVTQTPKHLITATGQRVTLRCSPRSGDLSVYWYQQSLDQGLQFLIQYYNGEERAKGNILERFSAQQFPDLHSELNLSSLELGDSALYFCASSGHYGYTFGSGTRLTVV.